The 9 T cell receptor beta chains listed next were all sequenced from one sample in a study of blood T cell repertoires in COVID-19. TCRdb's table, derived via immunoSEQ multiplex PCR, lists solely in-frame clones and lacks some. The data hold some 260,000 clones, with 82% observed a single time. Sequenced input: peripheral blood. These receptors were collected from an elderly woman with active or convalescent COVID-19.

The chain combines TRBV5-1 with TRBJ1-1; the match to TRBD1 covers 8 bases. The CDR3 has 14 amino acids. CDR1 is SGHRS, CDR2 YFSETQ, per germline. V gave up 4 bases and J gave up 3 bases; unmatched junction bases: 5. CDR3 DNA sequence: TGCGCCAGCAGCACCGGACAGGGCTACACTGAAGCTTTCTTT. This encodes CASSTGQGYTEAFF.

The rearrangement joins TRBV19 to TRBJ1-2, with D hard to call. Between the trimmed V and J ends, which lost 1 base and 5 bases, there was a span of 8 bases. Germline V gene lookup returns CDR1 LNHDA and CDR2 SQIVND (reference sequence). The length of the CDR3 is 13 residues. CDR3 in amino acids: CASSIGRRYGYTF. CDR3 DNA: TGTGCCAGTAGTATAGGGCGGAGATATGGCTACACCTTC.

This clone showed up just a few times. The V and J genes are TRBV7-9 and TRBJ2-5; D may be TRBD1 (6 bases). This CDR3 has 14 amino acids. Germline V gene lookup returns CDR1 SEHNR and CDR2 FQNEAQ (reference sequence). The V and J ends lost 5 bases and 2 bases respectively, with 12 bases between them. The CDR3 region has the DNA TGTGCCAGCAGCCCCGGGACACAACAAGAGACCCAGTACTTC. It is translated as CASSPGTQQETQYF.

The genes are TRBV5-1 and TRBJ1-1; D call uncertain. V lost 0 bases and J lost 7, with 13 bases in between. There are 14 residues in the CDR3. CDR1 is SGHRS, CDR2 YFSETQ, per germline. CDR3 loop: CASSLGIVGGEAFF. CDR3 in DNA: TGCGCCAGCAGCTTGGGGATCGTCGGAGGTGAAGCTTTCTTT. Full variable domain (outside the CDR3, taken from reference TRBV5-1 and TRBJ1-1): KAGVTQTPRYLIKTRGQQVTLSCSPISGHRSVSWYQQTPGQGLQFLFEYFSETQRNKGNFPGRFSGRQFSNSRSEMNVSTLELGDSALYLCASSLGIVGGEAFFGQGTRLTVV.

The chain combines TRBV11-2 with TRBJ2-1; D is ambiguous. Germline assignment: CDR1 SGHAT and CDR2 FQNNGV. The CDR3 has 18 residues. Trimming cost V 1 base and J 3 bases, with 19 bases left between them. The chain's CDR3 is CASSLGHSSTAHYNEQFF. The CDR3 DNA sequence: TGTGCCAGCAGCTTAGGGCACAGCAGCACGGCACACTACAATGAGCAGTTCTTC.

Only one count was recorded for this clone. This chain uses TRBV5-4 with TRBJ2-5; 8 bases are shared with TRBD2. The CDR3 covers 15 residues. Germline V gives CDR1 SGHNT, CDR2 YYREEE (reference sequence). V shed 3 bases, J shed 2 bases, and the junction held 6 bases outside the gene matches. This CDR3 is CASSSGTSTQETQYF. CDR3 nucleotide sequence: TGTGCCAGCAGCTCCGGGACTAGTACTCAAGAGACCCAGTACTTC.

This chain links TRBV7-2 with TRBJ2-1, with a weak D call TRBD1 (6 bases). The CDR3 sequence is 15 residues long. V lost 5 bases, J lost 0 bases, and 11 bases lay in between. In germline, CDR1 is SGHTA, CDR2 FQGNSA. Here the CDR3 DNA reads TGTGCCAGCAGCCTCCCAGGGGTCTCCTACAATGAGCAGTTCTTC. Translated, it gives CASSLPGVSYNEQFF.

V usage is TRBV7-2 and J usage is TRBJ1-4, with 7 bases identical to TRBD1. The germline gives CDR1 SGHTA, CDR2 FQGNSA. The CDR3 sequence is 15 residues long. Trimming took 5 bases from V and 3 from J; bases not matched to a gene: 6. This chain's CDR3 is CASSRDRVPNEKLFF. The CDR3 DNA reads as TGTGCCAGCAGCCGCGACAGGGTTCCTAATGAAAAACTGTTTTTT.

The genes are TRBV6-5 and TRBJ1-5, with 7 bases aligning to TRBD1. V gave up 6 bases and J gave up 8 bases; unmatched junction bases: 4. CDR1 is MNHEY and CDR2 is SVGAGI in the germline V gene. This CDR3 has 12 residues. CDR3 loop: CASSRTGEPQHF. CDR3 nucleotide sequence: TGTGCCAGCAGCCGGACAGGCGAGCCCCAGCATTTT.